A selection of T cell receptor beta chains follows, all from one sample in a study of cytomegalovirus exposure and HLA in healthy donors. The assay was immunoSEQ multiplex PCR, and TCRdb's table has in-frame clones only and misses some. The sample includes 150,000 to 200,000 clones, roughly 85% seen only once; the top ten take approximately 0.7%. The sample consisted of PBMCs. These receptors were collected from a woman between 40 and 55 years old in good health and CMV-seronegative. CDR3s include the opening cysteine and the closing phenylalanine or tryptophan. D genes are given only for firm matches. The size of a clone is reported for some rows only, either as once, few or many, or as a class for expanded clones.

D gene: .; clone size: .; J gene: TRBJ1-2; V gene: TRBV5-6; CDR3 DNA: TGTGCCAGCAGGGCAGGAGGTTCAATCTATGGCTACACCTTC; CDR3 protein: CASRAGGSIYGYTF
D gene: .; clone size: .; J gene: TRBJ1-3; V gene: TRBV28; CDR3 DNA: TGTGCCAGCAGTTCACTCGAACGGGGAGGGCCCTTAAGGGCGGGTGGAAACACCATATATTTT; CDR3 protein: CASSSLERGGPLRAGGNTIYF
D gene: .; clone size: .; J gene: TRBJ2-3; V gene: TRBV27; CDR3 DNA: TGTGCCAGCACCGGTGCCGCAGATACGCAGTATTTT; CDR3 protein: CASTGAADTQYF
D gene: TRBD2; clone size: .; J gene: TRBJ2-7; V gene: TRBV27; CDR3 DNA: TGTGCCAGCAGTTTATCGGCTAGCGGGAGATACGAGCAGTACTTC; CDR3 protein: CASSLSASGRYEQYF
D gene: .; clone size: .; J gene: TRBJ2-7; V gene: TRBV7-9; CDR3 DNA: TGTGCCAGCAGCTTAGATCTATACGAGCAGTACTTC; CDR3 protein: CASSLDLYEQYF
D gene: TRBD1; clone size: many; J gene: TRBJ1-1; V gene: TRBV4-1; CDR3 DNA: TGCGCCAGCAGCCCAGACAGGGGGCGAGCCTCGAACACTGAAGCTTTCTTT; CDR3 protein: CASSPDRGRASNTEAFF
D gene: TRBD2; clone size: .; J gene: TRBJ2-1; V gene: TRBV30; CDR3 DNA: TGTGCCTGGAGTGTAGGGACTAGCGGTTACAATGAGCAGTTCTTC; CDR3 protein: CAWSVGTSGYNEQFF
D gene: .; clone size: .; J gene: TRBJ1-2; V gene: TRBV28; CDR3 DNA: TGTGCCAGCAGTCCGATAGGACATCATTATGGCTACACCTTC; CDR3 protein: CASSPIGHHYGYTF
D gene: .; clone size: .; J gene: TRBJ2-7; V gene: TRBV28; CDR3 DNA: TGTGCCAGCAATGGCTTATTACACGAGCAGTACTTC; CDR3 protein: CASNGLLHEQYF
D gene: TRBD1; clone size: .; J gene: TRBJ2-3; V gene: TRBV25-1; CDR3 DNA: TGTGCCAGCAGTGAAAGGTTGAGTATAGACAGGGGGGTGGATACGCAGTATTTT; CDR3 protein: CASSERLSIDRGVDTQYF
D gene: .; clone size: .; J gene: TRBJ1-5; V gene: TRBV27; CDR3 DNA: TGTGCCACCTTACCCAGGGTATTAAGCAATCAGCCCCAGCATTTT; CDR3 protein: CATLPRVLSNQPQHF
D gene: TRBD1; clone size: few; J gene: TRBJ1-1; V gene: TRBV6-5; CDR3 DNA: TGTGCCAGCAGTTACCAGGGCAGGGGGACTTTCTTT; CDR3 protein: CASSYQGRGTFF
D gene: .; clone size: once; J gene: TRBJ1-5; V gene: TRBV11-2; CDR3 DNA: TGTGCCAGCAGCTTAGATAATAGCAATCAGCCCCAGCATTTT; CDR3 protein: CASSLDNSNQPQHF
D gene: TRBD1; clone size: few; J gene: TRBJ1-5; V gene: TRBV27; CDR3 DNA: TGTGCCAGCAGTCCCTGGGACAGCTCGAATCAGCCCCAGCATTTT; CDR3 protein: CASSPWDSSNQPQHF
D gene: .; clone size: once; J gene: TRBJ2-1; V gene: TRBV2; CDR3 DNA: TGTGCCAGCAGCGGAGGGTCGGCTCAGAGTGAACAGTTCTTC; CDR3 protein: CASSGGSAQSEQFF
D gene: .; clone size: .; J gene: TRBJ2-2; V gene: TRBV9; CDR3 DNA: TGTGCCAGCAGCGCCGCTAGGGGGACGTCCGGGGAGCTGTTTTTT; CDR3 protein: CASSAARGTSGELFF
D gene: TRBD2; clone size: .; J gene: TRBJ2-7; V gene: TRBV29-1; CDR3 DNA: TGCAGCGTTGAATTGACTAGCGGCCTCTACGAGCAGTACTTC; CDR3 protein: CSVELTSGLYEQYF
D gene: TRBD2; clone size: once; J gene: TRBJ2-7; V gene: TRBV11-2; CDR3 DNA: TGTGCCAGCAGCAGTGATCGGGGGGGCGAGCAGTACTTC; CDR3 protein: CASSSDRGGEQYF
D gene: .; clone size: once; J gene: TRBJ1-1; V gene: TRBV7-9; CDR3 DNA: TGTGCCAGCTCTGGAGCCAGGACACACAACACTGAAGCTTTCTTT; CDR3 protein: CASSGARTHNTEAFF
D gene: .; clone size: few; J gene: TRBJ1-2; V gene: TRBV6-6; CDR3 DNA: TGTGCCAGCAGATCGACAGAATTCTTCTATGGCTACACCTTC; CDR3 protein: CASRSTEFFYGYTF
D gene: .; clone size: few; J gene: TRBJ1-5; V gene: TRBV27; CDR3 DNA: TGTGCCAGCAGCTTACAGCGGGGGAGCAATCAGCCCCAGCATTTT; CDR3 protein: CASSLQRGSNQPQHF
D gene: .; clone size: .; J gene: TRBJ2-7; V gene: TRBV7-2; CDR3 DNA: TGTGCCAGCAGCCAGAGACAGGCTGGGTACGAGCAGTACTTC; CDR3 protein: CASSQRQAGYEQYF
D gene: TRBD1; clone size: .; J gene: TRBJ2-1; V gene: TRBV7-8; CDR3 DNA: TGTGCCAGCAGCTTTAACAGGGGGATTAGCAATGAGCAGTTCTTC; CDR3 protein: CASSFNRGISNEQFF
D gene: TRBD1; clone size: .; J gene: TRBJ2-7; V gene: TRBV7-8; CDR3 DNA: TGTGCCAGCAGCTTGCTGGTGGGACAGAGGTACTTC; CDR3 protein: CASSLLVGQRYF
D gene: TRBD1; clone size: .; J gene: TRBJ2-2; V gene: TRBV10-3; CDR3 DNA: TGTGCCATCACGGGACAGATGAACACCGGGGAGCTGTTTTTT; CDR3 protein: CAITGQMNTGELFF
D gene: TRBD2; clone size: .; J gene: TRBJ2-3; V gene: TRBV7-2; CDR3 DNA: TGTGCCAGCAGTAGTAGCGGGAGGGCCGGGTCAGATACGCAGTATTTT; CDR3 protein: CASSSSGRAGSDTQYF
D gene: TRBD2; clone size: .; J gene: TRBJ2-3; V gene: TRBV5-1; CDR3 DNA: TGCGCCAGCAGCTTGGAAACTAGCGGGACAGATACGCAGTATTTT; CDR3 protein: CASSLETSGTDTQYF
D gene: TRBD2; clone size: .; J gene: TRBJ2-1; V gene: TRBV5-1; CDR3 DNA: TGCGCCAGCAGCCCCGGGCGGGGGTTCTACAATGAGCAGTTCTTC; CDR3 protein: CASSPGRGFYNEQFF
D gene: TRBD2; clone size: .; J gene: TRBJ2-5; V gene: TRBV27; CDR3 DNA: TGTGCCAGCAGTTTGGATAGCGGGCTTCAAGAGACCCAGTACTTC; CDR3 protein: CASSLDSGLQETQYF
D gene: .; clone size: once; J gene: TRBJ2-7; V gene: TRBV15; CDR3 DNA: TGTGCCACCAGCAGCCCCTTCCCCCTCGAGCAGTACTTC; CDR3 protein: CATSSPFPLEQYF
D gene: .; clone size: once; J gene: TRBJ2-3; V gene: TRBV5-1; CDR3 DNA: TGCGCCAGCAGCTTGGTCGTGACAGGCACAGATACGCAGTATTTT; CDR3 protein: CASSLVVTGTDTQYF
D gene: .; clone size: .; J gene: TRBJ2-3; V gene: TRBV29-1; CDR3 DNA: TGCAGCGTTGGAACTACCGGCCGGGAGACAGATACGCAGTATTTT; CDR3 protein: CSVGTTGRETDTQYF
D gene: .; clone size: .; J gene: TRBJ2-2; V gene: TRBV9; CDR3 DNA: TGTGCCAGCAGCGCCTACGGACTTGGAGGGAGGGAGCTGTTTTTT; CDR3 protein: CASSAYGLGGRELFF
D gene: .; clone size: .; J gene: TRBJ1-5; V gene: TRBV27; CDR3 DNA: TGTGCCAGCAGTTTATGGGCAGGGGAAGCTCAGCCCCAGCATTTT; CDR3 protein: CASSLWAGEAQPQHF
D gene: TRBD1; clone size: .; J gene: TRBJ1-5; V gene: TRBV2; CDR3 DNA: TGTGCCAGCAGTGGATGGGTGGCAGGGGGCGCGGATCAGCCCCAGCATTTT; CDR3 protein: CASSGWVAGGADQPQHF
D gene: .; clone size: .; J gene: TRBJ1-1; V gene: TRBV14; CDR3 DNA: TGTGCCAGCAGCCAAGGAAATCGAAAGCAGGATCACGGAGCTTTCTTT; CDR3 protein: CASSQGNRKQDHGAFF
D gene: TRBD1; clone size: .; J gene: TRBJ1-2; V gene: TRBV4-1; CDR3 DNA: TGCGCCAGCAGCCTGACGGACAGGGCGAACTATGGCTACACCTTC; CDR3 protein: CASSLTDRANYGYTF
D gene: .; clone size: .; J gene: TRBJ2-3; V gene: TRBV15; CDR3 DNA: TGTGCCACCAGCCTCGGAGCGGGAGATACGCAGTATTTT; CDR3 protein: CATSLGAGDTQYF
D gene: .; clone size: .; J gene: TRBJ1-5; V gene: TRBV7-2; CDR3 DNA: TGTGCCAGCAGTACACGGGGCAGCGGGCAGCCCCAGCATTTT; CDR3 protein: CASSTRGSGQPQHF
D gene: .; clone size: .; J gene: TRBJ1-4; V gene: TRBV25-1; CDR3 DNA: TGTGCCAGCAGTGAATGGGAGGGGGTGGGGATGAAAAAACTGTTTTTT; CDR3 protein: CASSEWEGVGMKKLFF